The next 7 T cell receptor beta chains were all read from a single sample in a study of cytomegalovirus exposure and HLA in healthy donors. The primer mix had 60 Vbeta and 13 Jbeta primers. Sequenced by immunoSEQ multiplex PCR; TCRdb stores in-frame clones only, minus some. The table has 150,000 to 200,000 clones, around four fifths seen once. Sequences were obtained from PBMCs. The origin of the receptors is a man between 18 and 29 years old in good health and CMV-seropositive.

This chain uses TRBV27 with TRBJ1-4; D is perhaps TRBD1 (6 bases). Looked up from germline, CDR1 is MNHEY and CDR2 is SMNVEV (reference sequence). Trimming removed 5 bases at V and 4 bases at J, with 17 bases between. This CDR3 is 16 amino acids long. DNA for the CDR3: TGTGCCAGCAGTCCAATAACAGGGTGGATTAATGAAAAACTGTTTTTT. Residues: CASSPITGWINEKLFF.

This chain's CDR3 is CASSALGQYGGELFF. The CDR3 DNA sequence: TGTGCCAGCAGCGCCCTAGGACAGTACGGCGGGGAGCTGTTTTTT. V usage is TRBV9 and J usage is TRBJ2-2; tentatively, D is TRBD1 (6 bases). Trimming pared 3 bases from V and 7 bases from J, leaving 16 bases between. CDR3 length: 15 residues. The germline gives CDR1 SGDLS, CDR2 YYNGEE.

The chain has TRBV15 and TRBJ1-2, with TRBD1 as a possible D gene (6 bases). The CDR3 has 14 residues. Germline CDR1 and CDR2: LNHNV and YYDKDF (reference sequence). V gave up 0 bases and J gave up 4 bases, with 9 bases separating them. DNA for the CDR3: TGTGCCACCAGCAGAGATGGACAGAGCTATGGCTACACCTTC. This gives the protein CATSRDGQSYGYTF. The entire variable domain, with the rest obtained from reference TRBV15 and TRBJ1-2, is as follows: DAMVIQNPRYQVTQFGKPVTLSCSQTLNHNVMYWYQQKSSQAPKLLFHYYDKDFNNEADTPDNFQSRRPNTSFCFLDIRSPGLGDTAMYLCATSRDGQSYGYTFGSGTRLTVV.

The chain combines TRBV12-5 with TRBJ2-2; a weak D match, TRBD2 (6 bases). V was shortened by 2 bases and J by 0 bases, with 10 bases between the two germline ends. The germline V gene encodes CDR1 LGHNT and CDR2 FRNRAP. The CDR3 totals 16 residues. This CDR3 is CASGLFAGSNTGELFF. The CDR3 bases are TGTGCTAGTGGTTTGTTCGCGGGGTCGAACACCGGGGAGCTGTTTTTT.

The sample holds one count of this clone. J is TRBJ2-3 and V is TRBV7-2, with a weak D call TRBD2 (7 bases). The CDR3 sequence is 17 residues long. The V end lost 3 bases, the J end lost 1 base, and 17 bases lay between the germline ends. Germline V gene lookup returns CDR1 SGHTA and CDR2 FQGNSA. In DNA form, the CDR3 reads TGTGCCAGCAGCTTTCCACTAGTGGGGGGGCGCACAGATACGCAGTATTTT. Translation gives CASSFPLVGGRTDTQYF.

The J gene is TRBJ2-2, the V gene TRBV7-8; 8 bases align to TRBD1. J was trimmed by 0 bases and V by 5 bases; bases with no gene match: 5. The V gene's germline CDR1 is SGHVS and CDR2 FQNEAQ. The CDR3 has 16 residues. Here the CDR3 reads CASSRDRPSNTGELFF. Here the CDR3 DNA reads TGTGCCAGCAGCCGGGACAGGCCATCGAACACCGGGGAGCTGTTTTTT. The full variable domain, with the rest looked up from reference TRBV7-8 and TRBJ2-2, is GAGVSQSPRYKVAKRGQDVALRCDPISGHVSLFWYQQALGQGPEFLTYFQNEAQLDKSGLPSDRFFAERPEGSVSTLKIQRTQQEDSAVYLCASSRDRPSNTGELFFGEGSRLTVL.

The chain joins TRBV25-1 to TRBJ1-1; 7 bases align to TRBD1. J lost 3 bases, V lost 2 bases, and 3 bases had no gene match. The CDR3 consists of 14 residues. Germline CDR1 MGHDK, CDR2 SYGVNS. As DNA, the CDR3 is TGTGCCAGCAGTGAAGTAGGGGGCGACACTGAAGCTTTCTTT. It yields the protein CASSEVGGDTEAFF.